Each of the 28 T cell receptor beta chains below was sequenced from the same sample in a study of blood T cell repertoires in COVID-19. Here immunoSEQ multiplex PCR was the method, and the copy in TCRdb shows in-frame clones only, minus some. Here the sample spans fewer than 300,000 clones, just over 90% being singletons. Sequencing used peripheral blood. The source of these receptors is a woman in her 30s with COVID-19, enrolled during active disease.

This chain joins TRBV2 and TRBJ1-5; 7 bases are a match to TRBD1. The germline CDR1 and CDR2 sequences are SNHLY and FYNNEI. V was clipped by 7 bases and J by 2 bases; unmatched bases: 5. The CDR3 length is 14 residues. The CDR3 DNA sequence: TGTGCCAGCAACTCAGACAGGGGCAATCAGCCCCAGCATTTT. It specifies CASNSDRGNQPQHF.

The V and J genes are TRBV6-1 and TRBJ2-5, with 8 bases aligning to TRBD1. V trimming: 1 base; J trimming: 5 bases; junction bases outside the gene matches: 12. CDR3 length: 17 residues. CDR1 and CDR2 (germline): MNHNS, SASEGT. The CDR3 protein is CASSEDRGANVGETQYF. In DNA form, the CDR3 reads TGTGCCAGCAGTGAAGACAGGGGGGCGAATGTAGGGGAGACCCAGTACTTC.

The rearrangement uses TRBV30 and TRBJ2-7; D possibly corresponds to TRBD2 (5 bases). V was cut by 5 bases and J by 3 bases, with 14 bases left in between. This CDR3 contains 13 residues. The germline V gene encodes CDR1 GTSNPN and CDR2 SVGIG (reference sequence). Here the CDR3 reads CAWGLSGFYEQYF. CDR3 DNA: TGTGCCTGGGGATTATCGGGGTTCTACGAGCAGTACTTC.

V usage is TRBV19 and J usage is TRBJ1-5; 7 positions match TRBD1. J lost 7 bases, V lost 2 bases, and 5 bases had no gene match. Germline V gene lookup returns CDR1 LNHDA and CDR2 SQIVND (reference sequence). The CDR3 runs to 14 residues. Written as DNA, the CDR3 is TGTGCCAGTAGTATACGCAGGGGGGAGCAGCCCCAGCATTTT. The encoded protein is CASSIRRGEQPQHF.

The chain uses TRBV27 and TRBJ1-2, with 9 bases matching TRBD1. J gave up 7 bases and V 5 bases, and 14 bases lay outside the gene matches. Germline CDR1 is MNHEY and CDR2 is SMNVEV (reference sequence). The CDR3 is 16 residues long. The CDR3 DNA reads as TGTGCCAGCAGTCCTACAGCGTCCGGGACAGGGACTGGCTACACCTTC. It translates to CASSPTASGTGTGYTF.

This clone was recorded once. The genes are TRBV6-5 and TRBJ2-7; 8 bases are shared with TRBD2. J lost 4 bases, V lost 4 bases, and 9 bases had no gene match. Germline V gene data show CDR1 as MNHEY and CDR2 as SVGAGI. The CDR3 length is 15 residues. This chain's CDR3 is CASSSTSVVPYEQYF. The CDR3 DNA sequence: TGTGCCAGCAGTTCGACTAGCGTGGTACCTTACGAGCAGTACTTC.

V gene TRBV28 combines with J gene TRBJ2-3; tentatively, D is TRBD2 (5 bases). V lost 7 bases, J lost 3 bases, and 14 bases lay in between. The CDR3 sequence is 14 residues long. Germline CDR1 and CDR2: MDHEN and SYDVKM. CDR3 in DNA: TGTGCCAGCACTCCCGTACCGGGAACAGATACGCAGTATTTT. The encoded protein is CASTPVPGTDTQYF.

The rearrangement joins TRBV19 to TRBJ1-6; D is perhaps TRBD1 (6 bases). This CDR3 spans 13 amino acids. Germline CDR1 LNHDA, CDR2 SQIVND (reference sequence). Trimming cost V 6 bases and J 4 bases, with 7 bases left between them. The CDR3 is CASRDRYNSPLHF. CDR3 nucleotides: TGTGCCAGTAGGGACAGATATAATTCACCCCTCCACTTT.

This chain joins TRBV11-2 and TRBJ1-6, with D tentatively TRBD1 (6 bases). CDR3 length: 14 residues. Trimming pared 5 bases from V and 8 bases from J, leaving 13 bases between. Germline V gives CDR1 SGHAT, CDR2 FQNNGV. The CDR3 DNA is TGTGCCAGCAGCCCCCAATACAGGGATTCACCCCTCCACTTT. It is translated as CASSPQYRDSPLHF.

The chain carries TRBV9 and TRBJ1-1; 8 nucleotides match TRBD1. V gave up 3 bases and J gave up 4 bases; unmatched junction bases: 5. The CDR3 totals 14 residues. Germline CDR1 is SGDLS and CDR2 is YYNGEE. In DNA, the CDR3 is TGTGCCAGCAGCGCGACAGGGGCCAGCACTGAAGCTTTCTTT. It specifies CASSATGASTEAFF.

The DNA for the CDR3 is TGTGCCAGCAGTCGACAGGGCGAGGAAAAACTGTTTTTT. As protein: CASSRQGEEKLFF. The J gene is TRBJ1-4, the V gene TRBV6-6; TRBD1 matches 7 bases. Germline lookup yields CDR1 MNHNY and CDR2 SVGAGI (reference sequence). CDR3 length equals 13 residues. The junction had 5 bases not matched to a gene; V was cut back by 5 bases and J by 8 bases.

V is TRBV30 and J is TRBJ1-4; TRBD1 matches 9 bases. The V segment lost 5 bases and the J segment 3 bases; nucleotides outside the gene matches: 4. This CDR3 is 14 amino acids long. CDR1 and CDR2 from the germline V gene are GTSNPN and SVGIG (reference sequence). Here the CDR3 reads CAWDYRGPNEKLFF. CDR3 coding DNA: TGTGCCTGGGATTACAGGGGGCCTAATGAAAAACTGTTTTTT.

In nucleotides, the CDR3 is TGTGCCAGCAGTTCCGAGCGTTGGTACGAGCAGTACTTC. It codes for CASSSERWYEQYF. The chain joins TRBV12-3 or TRBV12-4 to TRBJ2-7; D uncertain. Trimming took 4 bases from V and 4 from J, leaving 11 bases between them. There are 13 residues in the CDR3.

About this clone itself: Relative to the germline gene, one junction end is altered; a read error may explain this. The rearrangement uses TRBV24-1 and TRBJ2-3; 7 nucleotides agree with TRBD2. In germline, CDR1 is KGHDR, CDR2 SFDVKD. CDR3 size: 15 residues. CDR3 residues: CTTSVGLDGTDTQYF. The CDR3 coding sequence is TGTACCACCAGTGTAGGACTAGATGGCACAGATACGCAGTATTTT.

The CDR3, as DNA: TGTGCCAGCAGCCCTTCTCCGACAGGGAACTCTGGAAACACCATATATTTT. Protein sequence: CASSPSPTGNSGNTIYF. This chain links TRBV5-4 with TRBJ1-3; TRBD1 aligns across 7 bases. The CDR3 length is 17 residues. In germline, CDR1 is SGHNT, CDR2 YYREEE (reference sequence). V gave up 4 bases and J gave up 0 bases; unmatched junction bases: 10.

The chain combines TRBV7-9 with TRBJ2-1; D may be TRBD2 (6 bases). V was pared by 6 bases and J by 1 base, with 13 bases between. Germline V CDR1 and CDR2: SEHNR, FQNEAQ (reference sequence). The CDR3 runs 15 residues. The CDR3: CASSRGAESYNEQFF. In DNA form, the CDR3 reads TGTGCCAGCAGTCGCGGGGCAGAATCCTACAATGAGCAGTTCTTC.

The chain uses TRBV19 and TRBJ2-1; the D gene is possibly TRBD1 (5 bases). Per the germline V gene, CDR1 is LNHDA and CDR2 is SQIVND (reference sequence). Deletions cut 4 bases from V and 5 bases from J, with 21 bases between. CDR3 size: 17 residues. The DNA of the CDR3 is TGTGCCAGTAGTACCCTTTTAGGGGCCCTTCCTAACAATGAGCAGTTCTTC. It yields the protein CASSTLLGALPNNEQFF. Variable domain in full (rest from reference TRBV19 and TRBJ2-1): DGGITQSPKYLFRKEGQNVTLSCEQNLNHDAMYWYRQDPGQGLRLIYYSQIVNDFQKGDIAEGYSVSREKKESFPLTVTSAQKNPTAFYLCASSTLLGALPNNEQFFGPGTRLTVL.

The J gene is TRBJ1-2, the V gene TRBV30; D call uncertain. The CDR3 is 12 residues long. The germline gives CDR1 GTSNPN, CDR2 SVGIG (reference sequence). Trimming pared 0 bases from V and 6 bases from J, leaving 8 bases between. Written as DNA, the CDR3 is TGTGCCTGGAGTGTATGGGAGCATGGCTACACCTTC. It codes for CAWSVWEHGYTF.

V gene TRBV28 combines with J gene TRBJ2-5, with TRBD1 identical over 10 bases. With 7 bases clipped from V and 0 bases from J, the junction kept 8 bases outside the gene matches. Germline-derived CDR1 and CDR2 are MDHEN and SYDVKM. CDR3 length: 16 residues. The DNA for the CDR3 is TGTGCCAGCACCAGAAGGGACAGGGGTCACCAAGAGACCCAGTACTTC. Translation gives CASTRRDRGHQETQYF.

The chain couples TRBV5-1 to TRBJ1-4; possibly TRBD1 for D (5 bases). Germline CDR1 reads SGHRS; CDR2 reads YFSETQ. This CDR3 region has 14 residues. V was clipped by 0 bases and J by 8 bases, with 11 bases between them. CDR3 sequence reads: CASSLEQGGEKLFF. The CDR3 DNA sequence: TGCGCCAGCAGCTTGGAGCAGGGTGGCGAAAAACTGTTTTTT.

The CDR3 nucleotides read TGTGCCAGCAGTGATGGGCAGCCATCGGCCAACGTCCTGACTTTC. This codes for CASSDGQPSANVLTF. V is TRBV6-1 and J is TRBJ2-6; D ambiguous. CDR3 length: 15 amino acids. CDR1 is MNHNS and CDR2 is SASEGT in the germline V gene. V dropped 3 bases and J dropped 6 bases, with 12 bases sitting between them.

The chain has TRBV5-1 and TRBJ2-1; no clear D gene. Germline V CDR1 and CDR2: SGHRS, YFSETQ. This CDR3 contains 14 residues. Trimming left V 0 bases short and J 2 bases short, with 6 bases between. The CDR3, as DNA: TGCGCCAGCAGCTTGGAAAGCCCCTACAATGAGCAGTTCTTC. Translation gives CASSLESPYNEQFF.

This clone came up once. V usage is TRBV13 and J usage is TRBJ1-2; TRBD1 is a possible D gene (6 bases). Germline V gene sequence: CDR1 PRHDT, CDR2 FYEKMQ (reference sequence). The CDR3 loop spans 15 amino acids. Trimming cost V 0 bases and J 4 bases, with 12 bases left between them. In nucleotides, the CDR3 is TGTGCCAGCAGCTTAGGCGGGGGGCAGAGCTATGGCTACACCTTC. Protein product: CASSLGGGQSYGYTF.

This sequence joins TRBV2 and TRBJ2-2; 12 bases align to TRBD2. Germline assignment: CDR1 SNHLY and CDR2 FYNNEI. Germline trimming cut 8 bases from V and 6 bases from J; bases unmatched to any gene: 7. The CDR3 has 15 residues. Written as DNA, the CDR3 is TGTGCCAGCCGGGGACTAGCGGGTCGCCCCGGGGAGCTGTTTTTT. Translated, it gives CASRGLAGRPGELFF.

The V and J genes are TRBV7-9 and TRBJ2-7, with 7 bases aligning to TRBD1. The trim removed 8 bases at V and 0 bases at J, leaving 7 bases unmatched. The CDR3 has 14 residues. Germline CDR1 reads SEHNR; CDR2 reads FQNEAQ (reference sequence). The CDR3 loop is CASHPGDSSYEQYF. In DNA, the CDR3 is TGTGCCAGCCACCCAGGGGACAGCTCCTACGAGCAGTACTTC.

The chain combines TRBV5-4 with TRBJ2-3, with 8 bases matching TRBD1. This CDR3 has 15 residues. From germline, CDR1 is SGHNT and CDR2 YYREEE (reference sequence). J was trimmed by 0 bases and V by 2 bases; bases with no gene match: 2. The CDR3 DNA is TGTGCCAGCAGCTTCCAGGGGGCGAGCACAGATACGCAGTATTTT. Translated, it gives CASSFQGASTDTQYF.

V gene TRBV3-1 (or the pseudogene TRBV3-2) combines with J gene TRBJ2-1; maybe TRBD2 (5 bases). Between the trimmed V and J ends, which lost 2 bases and 12 bases, there was a span of 8 bases. CDR3 length: 11 amino acids. From germline, CDR1 is LGHDT and CDR2 YNNKEL (reference sequence). CDR3 sequence (DNA): TGTGCCAGCAGCCAAACGGGAAGGCAGTTCTTC. It yields the protein CASSQTGRQFF.

This sequence joins TRBV28 and TRBJ1-3; D remains ambiguous. Germline-derived CDR1 and CDR2 are MDHEN and SYDVKM. The CDR3 runs to 15 residues. Deletions cut 1 base from V and 0 bases from J, with 7 bases between. The CDR3 DNA reads as TGTGCCAGCAGTTTATCGGCGGACTCTGGAAACACCATATATTTT. Translating gives CASSLSADSGNTIYF. The entire variable domain, with the rest obtained from reference TRBV28 and TRBJ1-3, is as follows: DVKVTQSSRYLVKRTGEKVFLECVQDMDHENMFWYRQDPGLGLRLIYFSYDVKMKEKGDIPEGYSVSREKKERFSLILESASTNQTSMYLCASSLSADSGNTIYFGEGSWLTVV.